A few counts support the clone carrying this T cell receptor (beta chain). The data were obtained in a study of T cells after yellow fever vaccination. Study observations and caveats: Subsequent booster samples again held most clones from primary vaccination (96% CD4, roughly 91% CD8). Researchers report a weaker secondary response that nonetheless peaked faster, day 5 versus 15.

The CDR3 covers 16 residues. Germline CDR1 and CDR2: LGHNA and YNFKEQ. The junction had 8 bases not matched to a gene; V was cut back by 1 base and J by 3 bases. TCRdb re-derived calls from the 5' RACE reads in MiXCR, one entry per CDR3 protein. Altogether roughly 85,000 distinct CDR3 sequences are present, more than 10% being singletons, with the ten largest covering roughly 24%. The V gene is TRBV4-2, the J gene TRBJ2-7, with 8 bases that match TRBD2. The sequencing here drew on CD8+ T cells not binding an NS4B(214-222) dextramer, sorted from PBMCs, taken roughly 23 days after the first yellow fever vaccination. The receptor's source is a man younger than 35 who received the YFV17D yellow fever vaccine. CDR3 DNA sequence: TGTGCCAGCAGCCAAGGCTCCGGGGGGGAGTACTACGAGCAGTACTTC. This sequence encodes CASSQGSGGEYYEQYF.